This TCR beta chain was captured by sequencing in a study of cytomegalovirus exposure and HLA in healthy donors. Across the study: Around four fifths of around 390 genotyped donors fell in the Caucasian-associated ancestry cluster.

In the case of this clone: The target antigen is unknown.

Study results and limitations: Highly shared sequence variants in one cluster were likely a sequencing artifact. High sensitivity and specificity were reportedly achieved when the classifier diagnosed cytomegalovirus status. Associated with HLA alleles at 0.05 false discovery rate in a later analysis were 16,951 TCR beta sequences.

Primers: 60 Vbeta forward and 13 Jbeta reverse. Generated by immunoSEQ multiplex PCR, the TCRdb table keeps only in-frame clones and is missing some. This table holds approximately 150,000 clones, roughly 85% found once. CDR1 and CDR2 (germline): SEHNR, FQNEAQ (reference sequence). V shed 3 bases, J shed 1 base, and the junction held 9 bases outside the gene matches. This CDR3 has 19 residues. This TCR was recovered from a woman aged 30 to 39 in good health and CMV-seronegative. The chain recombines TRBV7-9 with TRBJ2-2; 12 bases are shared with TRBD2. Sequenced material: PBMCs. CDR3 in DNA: TGTGCCAGCAGCTTCCCCCGGACTAGCGGGGTTATGAACACCGGGGAGCTGTTTTTT. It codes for CASSFPRTSGVMNTGELFF.